Listed here are 30 T cell receptor beta chains from one sample, sequenced in a study of blood T cell repertoires in COVID-19. The table came from immunoSEQ multiplex PCR; TCRdb's copy has only in-frame clones and leaves some out. The table lists tens of thousands of clones, 70% to 90% of them singletons. The sample taken for sequencing was peripheral blood. Source of these receptors: a woman aged 55-70 years with acute or convalescent COVID-19.

This clone has only one observation. The chain couples TRBV18 to TRBJ1-2; a possible D gene is TRBD1 (6 bases). The CDR3 totals 16 residues. Germline-derived CDR1 and CDR2 are KGHSH and LQKENI. Trimming removed 3 bases at V and 0 bases at J, with 14 bases between. In nucleotides, the CDR3 is TGTGCCAGCTCACCTACCCCGGACAGTCCTAACTATGGCTACACCTTC. This sequence encodes CASSPTPDSPNYGYTF.

The count of this clone is one. This chain connects TRBV4-3 to TRBJ1-1, with D unclear. CDR1 and CDR2 from the germline V gene are LGHNA and YSLEER. This CDR3 is built from 13 residues. The V end was cut by 1 base, the J end by 4 bases, with 7 bases between. CDR3 coding DNA: TGCGCCAGCAGCCAAGCGGGTCCCACTGAAGCTTTCTTT. This sequence encodes CASSQAGPTEAFF.

The chain joins TRBV11-2 to TRBJ2-1, with TRBD2 matching 7 bases. CDR1 and CDR2 (germline): SGHAT, FQNNGV. The length of the CDR3 is 15 residues. Trimming took 4 bases from V and 2 from J; bases not matched to a gene: 5. CDR3 nucleotide sequence: TGTGCCAGCAGCTCCGCGGGACTAACCTACAATGAGCAGTTCTTC. Translating it yields CASSSAGLTYNEQFF.

J is TRBJ1-5 and V is TRBV4-1; TRBD1 is a possible D gene (6 bases). This CDR3 contains 16 residues. The V gene's germline CDR1 is MGHRA and CDR2 YSYEKL. V was pared by 4 bases and J by 3 bases, with 16 bases between. The CDR3 nucleotides read TGCGCCAGCAGCCCTTTAATTGGACAGCCCAATCAGCCCCAGCATTTT. Translated: CASSPLIGQPNQPQHF.

The chain joins TRBV4-3 to TRBJ1-1; 7 positions match TRBD1. Germline CDR1 reads LGHNA; CDR2 reads YSLEER. CDR3 size: 15 residues. The ends lost 4 bases at V and 0 bases at J; junction bases unmatched: 5. The CDR3 sequence is CASSLIQGMNTEAFF. The DNA for the CDR3 is TGCGCCAGCAGCCTAATACAGGGGATGAACACTGAAGCTTTCTTT.

This clone was picked up a small number of times. The chain combines TRBV2 with TRBJ2-7; 9 bases agree with TRBD1. The V gene end was trimmed by 7 bases and the J gene end by 6 bases; junction bases not matched to a gene: 7. The CDR3 has 13 amino acids. Germline V gene sequence: CDR1 SNHLY, CDR2 FYNNEI. This CDR3 reads CASIVDRGAEQYV. The CDR3 DNA follows: TGTGCCAGCATCGTAGACAGGGGGGCCGAGCAGTACGTC.

The chain joins TRBV2 to TRBJ2-3; D is undetermined. In germline, CDR1 is SNHLY, CDR2 FYNNEI. This CDR3 has 15 residues. V dropped 7 bases and J dropped 2 bases, with 16 bases sitting between them. CDR3 amino acids: CASNPTTKFTDTQYF. The CDR3 DNA sequence: TGTGCCAGCAATCCCACAACGAAGTTCACAGATACGCAGTATTTT.

The chain uses TRBV18 and TRBJ2-1; 13 nucleotides agree with TRBD2. Unmatched junction bases numbered 10, after V lost 1 base and J lost 7 bases. The CDR3 is 18 amino acids. Germline V gene data show CDR1 as KGHSH and CDR2 as LQKENI. The CDR3 nucleotides are TGTGCCAGCTCACCACGGACTAGCGGGGGACCCAGGAGAAATGAGCAGTTCTTC. This encodes CASSPRTSGGPRRNEQFF. Drawing the rest from reference TRBV18 and TRBJ2-1, the complete variable domain is NAGVMQNPRHLVRRRGQEARLRCSPMKGHSHVYWYRQLPEEGLKFMVYLQKENIIDESGMPKERFSAEFPKEGPSILRIQQVVRGDSAAYFCASSPRTSGGPRRNEQFFGPGTRLTVL.

This chain joins TRBV24-1 and TRBJ2-7; TRBD1 agrees at 10 bases. Per the germline V gene, CDR1 is KGHDR and CDR2 is SFDVKD. The CDR3 length is 15 residues. Trimming took 3 bases from V and 0 from J; bases not matched to a gene: 1. The CDR3, as DNA: TGTGCCACCAGTGATCGGACAGGGGGCTCCTACGAGCAGTACTTC. This sequence encodes CATSDRTGGSYEQYF.

The chain couples TRBV30 to TRBJ1-1, with D maybe TRBD1 (5 bases). The CDR3 sequence is 14 residues long. Trimming removed 8 bases from V and 4 bases from J, with 20 bases in between. Per the germline V gene, CDR1 is GTSNPN and CDR2 is SVGIG (reference sequence). The CDR3 nucleotides are TGTGCCGGATTTTCTCAGGGACTTAGCACTGAAGCTTTCTTT. This codes for CAGFSQGLSTEAFF.

This clone was counted a few times. CDR3 in DNA: TGTGCCAGCAGCTTGGCTCAGGGGGCCTACGAGCAGTACGTC. It encodes CASSLAQGAYEQYV. The chain carries TRBV5-6 and TRBJ2-7, with 7 bases fitting TRBD1. The germline V gene has CDR1 SGHDT and CDR2 YYEEEE. J gave up 2 bases and V 0 bases, and 2 bases lay outside the gene matches. The CDR3 has 14 amino acids.

The chain joins TRBV6-2 or TRBV6-3 to TRBJ2-6; 8 bases agree with TRBD2. V shed 5 bases and J 1 base; nucleotides not matched to a gene: 16. This CDR3 is built from 20 residues. Germline-derived CDR1 and CDR2 are MNHEY and SVGEGT. Here the CDR3 reads CASSPLRGGLLESGANVLTF. In nucleotides, the CDR3 is TGTGCCAGCAGTCCCCTTCGCGGGGGGCTCCTCGAGTCTGGGGCCAACGTCCTGACTTTC.

This chain uses TRBV10-3 with TRBJ1-1; 8 positions match TRBD1. There are 15 residues in the CDR3. V gave up 6 bases and J gave up 3 bases; unmatched junction bases: 9. Germline-derived CDR1 and CDR2 are ENHRY and SYGVKD. CDR3 sequence (DNA): TGTGCCATCAGGCCAGGGGGCGGTATGGACACTGAAGCTTTCTTT. It codes for CAIRPGGGMDTEAFF.

The gene calls are TRBV19 and TRBJ1-5; D perhaps matches TRBD1 (6 bases). The V gene's germline CDR1 is LNHDA and CDR2 SQIVND (reference sequence). The CDR3 runs to 17 residues. V lost 5 bases, J lost 4 bases, and 21 bases lay in between. The CDR3 loop reads CASSSGQIMVGNQPQHF. Here the CDR3 DNA reads TGTGCCAGTAGTTCGGGACAAATAATGGTTGGGAATCAGCCCCAGCATTTT.

The chain uses TRBV19 and TRBJ2-7, with 7 positions matching TRBD1. The CDR3 is 18 amino acids. Germline V gene data show CDR1 as LNHDA and CDR2 as SQIVND (reference sequence). V lost 4 bases and J lost 3; bases outside the gene matches: 18. The CDR3 here is CASSKSRQGIGTDYEQYF. The DNA for the CDR3 is TGTGCCAGTAGTAAGTCCCGGCAGGGTATTGGGACAGACTACGAGCAGTACTTC.

This rearrangement joins TRBV12-5 to TRBJ2-7, with 10 bases fitting TRBD1. Trimming removed 5 bases from V and 6 bases from J; junction bases left unmatched: 7. The CDR3 covers 14 residues. CDR1 is LGHNT, CDR2 FRNRAP, per germline. CDR3 sequence reads: CASGTGTGVSEQYF. The CDR3 DNA follows: TGTGCTAGTGGTACCGGGACAGGGGTCTCCGAGCAGTACTTC.

The chain employs TRBV10-3 and TRBJ1-6; tentative D call: TRBD1 (6 bases). The CDR3 is 16 residues long. The germline V gene encodes CDR1 ENHRY and CDR2 SYGVKD. Trimming left V 0 bases short and J 4 bases short, with 10 bases between. CDR3 sequence reads: CAISESSQGYNSPLHF. The DNA of the CDR3 is TGTGCCATCAGTGAGTCGAGTCAGGGGTATAATTCACCCCTCCACTTT.

The chain links TRBV19 to TRBJ1-1; TRBD1 aligns across 11 bases. The germline V gene has CDR1 LNHDA and CDR2 SQIVND (reference sequence). Unmatched junction bases numbered 13, after V lost 6 bases and J lost 4 bases. The CDR3 covers 17 residues. The CDR3 DNA reads TGTGCCAGTAGACGTACCGGGACAGGGGGAGTAGGCACTGAAGCTTTCTTT. Its protein product is CASRRTGTGGVGTEAFF.

The chain links TRBV11-2 to TRBJ2-3; a weak D match, TRBD2 (6 bases). V lost 3 bases and J lost 6, with 16 bases in between. Germline V CDR1 and CDR2: SGHAT, FQNNGV. The CDR3 extends over 15 amino acids. The CDR3: CASSFLGRGGDTQYF. The CDR3, as DNA: TGTGCCAGCAGCTTTTTGGGTAGGGGAGGCGATACGCAGTATTTT.

V and J are TRBV7-2 and TRBJ2-7; 8 positions agree with TRBD1. CDR3 length equals 14 residues. CDR1 and CDR2 (germline): SGHTA, FQGNSA. The V segment lost 7 bases and the J segment 0 bases; nucleotides outside the gene matches: 5. The CDR3 DNA is TGTGCCAGCAAGACAGGGGCCGGCTCCTACGAGCAGTACTTC. Translating it yields CASKTGAGSYEQYF.

The rearrangement links TRBV9 to TRBJ2-1, with TRBD2 matching over 15 bases. The V gene's germline CDR1 is SGDLS and CDR2 YYNGEE. V shed 4 bases, J shed 8 bases, and the junction held 10 bases outside the gene matches. The CDR3 covers 17 residues. CDR3 loop: CASSRTSGGASNHEQFF. CDR3 in DNA: TGTGCCAGCAGCAGGACTAGCGGGGGGGCCTCAAATCATGAGCAGTTCTTC.

V usage is TRBV7-9 and J usage is TRBJ2-7, with 11 bases lining up with TRBD2. V lost 5 bases to trimming and J lost 6 bases; unmatched junction nucleotides: 12. There are 16 residues in the CDR3. Germline lookup yields CDR1 SEHNR and CDR2 FQNEAQ (reference sequence). The CDR3 DNA sequence: TGTGCCAGCAGCCCCGAGCTAGCGGGGGGCCCGCTCGAGCAGTACTTC. Protein product: CASSPELAGGPLEQYF.

The rearrangement joins TRBV28 to TRBJ1-2; D unclear. The CDR3 covers 14 residues. Germline lookup yields CDR1 MDHEN and CDR2 SYDVKM. V was cut by 6 bases and J by 2 bases, with 13 bases left in between. In DNA, the CDR3 is TGTGCCAGCAGCCTATTGGGCCGCAACTATGGCTACACCTTC. It yields the protein CASSLLGRNYGYTF.

This clone has a handful of counts. J is TRBJ2-5 and V is TRBV7-2; 7 bases are shared with TRBD1. In germline, CDR1 is SGHTA, CDR2 FQGNSA. V lost 7 bases to trimming and J lost 2 bases; unmatched junction nucleotides: 10. CDR3 size: 15 residues. The CDR3 loop is CASNEQTGPQETQYF. Here the CDR3 DNA reads TGTGCCAGCAACGAACAGACAGGGCCTCAAGAGACCCAGTACTTC. Drawing the rest from reference TRBV7-2 and TRBJ2-5, the complete variable domain is GAGVSQSPSNKVTEKGKDVELRCDPISGHTALYWYRQSLGQGLEFLIYFQGNSAPDKSGLPSDRFSAERTGGSVSTLTIQRTQQEDSAVYLCASNEQTGPQETQYFGPGTRLLVL.

The genes are TRBV4-1 and TRBJ1-2; TRBD1 might be the D (5 bases). Germline assignment: CDR1 MGHRA and CDR2 YSYEKL. The CDR3 runs 14 residues. V was shortened by 2 bases and J by 3 bases, with 10 bases between the two germline ends. CDR3 coding DNA: TGCGCCAGCAGCCAACTTGGAGGGGACTATGGCTACACCTTC. It translates to CASSQLGGDYGYTF.

In this sample, this clone turned up once. J is TRBJ1-3 and V is TRBV19; 11 nucleotides align to TRBD1. The ends lost 5 bases at V and 5 bases at J; junction bases unmatched: 8. The CDR3 is 16 residues long. CDR1 and CDR2 from the germline V gene are LNHDA and SQIVND (reference sequence). The CDR3 loop is CASSDRDRGRRNTIYF. CDR3 coding DNA: TGTGCCAGTAGTGACCGGGACAGGGGGAGACGAAACACCATATATTTT.

This rearrangement joins TRBV30 to TRBJ2-5; no clear D. Deletions cut 2 bases from V and 1 base from J, with 8 bases between. Germline CDR1 and CDR2: GTSNPN and SVGIG (reference sequence). CDR3 length: 13 residues. CDR3 in DNA: TGTGCCTGGAGTTATGGCGGCCAAGAGACCCAGTACTTC. Protein sequence: CAWSYGGQETQYF.

This sequence joins TRBV5-8 and TRBJ1-4; 8 bases map to TRBD1. Germline V gene data show CDR1 as SGHTS and CDR2 as YDEGEE. V shed 4 bases, J shed 4 bases, and the junction held 6 bases outside the gene matches. The CDR3 is 15 amino acids. DNA for the CDR3: TGTGCCAGCAGCCGGAAGACAGGGGTTAATGAAAAACTGTTTTTT. This sequence encodes CASSRKTGVNEKLFF.

The rearrangement uses TRBV7-6 and TRBJ2-2; 7 bases are shared with TRBD1. Trimming cost V 1 base and J 3 bases; bases outside gene matches: 8. The CDR3 is 17 amino acids. Germline CDR1 reads SGHVS; CDR2 reads FNYEAQ. The CDR3 spells CASSLVAQGRDTGELFF. The CDR3 nucleotides read TGTGCCAGCAGCTTAGTAGCACAGGGGAGAGACACCGGGGAGCTGTTTTTT.

The V call is TRBV7-2, the J call TRBJ2-3; a weak D match, TRBD2 (5 bases). The V end lost 0 bases, the J end lost 1 base, and 8 bases lay between the germline ends. Germline V gives CDR1 SGHTA, CDR2 FQGNSA. This CDR3 contains 15 residues. This CDR3 is CASSLAGGRTDTQYF. CDR3 in DNA: TGTGCCAGCAGCTTAGCAGGCGGGCGCACAGATACGCAGTATTTT.